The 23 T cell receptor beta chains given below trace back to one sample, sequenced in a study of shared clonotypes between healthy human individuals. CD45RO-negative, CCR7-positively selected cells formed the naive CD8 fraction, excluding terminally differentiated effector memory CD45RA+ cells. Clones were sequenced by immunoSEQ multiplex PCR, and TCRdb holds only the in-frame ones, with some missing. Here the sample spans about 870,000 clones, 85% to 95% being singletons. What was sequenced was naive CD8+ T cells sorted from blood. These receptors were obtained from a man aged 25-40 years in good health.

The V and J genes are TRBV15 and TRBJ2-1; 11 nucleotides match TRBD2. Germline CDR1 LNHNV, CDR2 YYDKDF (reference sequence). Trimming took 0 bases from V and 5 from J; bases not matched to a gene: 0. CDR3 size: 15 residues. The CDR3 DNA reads TGTGCCACCAGCAGAGAGGGACTAGCGGACAATGAGCAGTTCTTC. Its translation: CATSREGLADNEQFF.

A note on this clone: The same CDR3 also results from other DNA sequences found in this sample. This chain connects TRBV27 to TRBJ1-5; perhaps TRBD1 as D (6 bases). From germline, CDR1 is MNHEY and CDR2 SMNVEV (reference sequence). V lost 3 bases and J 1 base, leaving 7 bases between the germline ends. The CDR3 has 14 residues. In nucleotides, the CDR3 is TGTGCCAGCAGTTTTACAGGGAGCAATCAGCCCCAGCATTTT. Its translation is CASSFTGSNQPQHF.

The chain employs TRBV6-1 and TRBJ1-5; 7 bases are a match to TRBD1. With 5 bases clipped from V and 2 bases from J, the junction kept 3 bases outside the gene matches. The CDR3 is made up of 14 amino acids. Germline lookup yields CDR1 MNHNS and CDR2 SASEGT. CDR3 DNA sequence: TGTGCCAGCAGTTTCGGGACAGGCAATCAGCCCCAGCATTTT. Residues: CASSFGTGNQPQHF.

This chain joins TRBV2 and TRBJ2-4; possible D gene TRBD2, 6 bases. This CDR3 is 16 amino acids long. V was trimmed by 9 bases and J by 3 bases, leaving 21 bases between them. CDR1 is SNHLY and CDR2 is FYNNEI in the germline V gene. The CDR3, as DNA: TGTGCCAGACGGGACCCGGCGGGAACTCACAAAAACATTCAGTACTTC. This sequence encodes CARRDPAGTHKNIQYF.

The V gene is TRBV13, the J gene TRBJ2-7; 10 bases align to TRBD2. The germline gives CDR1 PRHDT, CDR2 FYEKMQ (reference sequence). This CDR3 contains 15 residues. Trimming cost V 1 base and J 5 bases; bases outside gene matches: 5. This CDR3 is CASSLEASGSDEQYF. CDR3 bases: TGTGCCAGCAGCTTAGAGGCTAGCGGGAGTGACGAGCAGTACTTC.

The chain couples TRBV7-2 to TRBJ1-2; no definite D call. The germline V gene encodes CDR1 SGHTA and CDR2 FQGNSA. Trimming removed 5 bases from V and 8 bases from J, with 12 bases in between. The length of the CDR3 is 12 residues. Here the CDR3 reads CASSMGGGGYTF. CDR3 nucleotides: TGTGCCAGCAGCATGGGCGGTGGAGGCTACACCTTC.

The chain's CDR3 is CASSNSGGLVSYEQYF. As DNA, the CDR3 is TGTGCCAGCAGCAATTCAGGCGGGCTAGTAAGCTACGAGCAGTACTTC. The V call is TRBV7-8, the J call TRBJ2-7; maybe TRBD2 (5 bases). CDR3 length: 16 amino acids. V was trimmed by 5 bases and J by 3 bases, leaving 20 bases between them. CDR1 is SGHVS and CDR2 is FQNEAQ in the germline V gene.

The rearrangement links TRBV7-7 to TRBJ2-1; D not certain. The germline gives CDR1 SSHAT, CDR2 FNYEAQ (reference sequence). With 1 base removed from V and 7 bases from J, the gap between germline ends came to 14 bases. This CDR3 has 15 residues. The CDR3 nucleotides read TGTGCCAGCAGCTTAGATTTGGGGTTAGGAAATGAGCAGTTCTTC. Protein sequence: CASSLDLGLGNEQFF.

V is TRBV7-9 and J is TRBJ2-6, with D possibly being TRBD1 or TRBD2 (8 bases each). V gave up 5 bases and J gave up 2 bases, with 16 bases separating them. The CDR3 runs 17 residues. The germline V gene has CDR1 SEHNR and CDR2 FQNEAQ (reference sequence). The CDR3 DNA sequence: TGTGCCAGCAGCGTCGGACAGGGACTAGCTGGGGCCAACGTCCTGACTTTC. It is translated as CASSVGQGLAGANVLTF.

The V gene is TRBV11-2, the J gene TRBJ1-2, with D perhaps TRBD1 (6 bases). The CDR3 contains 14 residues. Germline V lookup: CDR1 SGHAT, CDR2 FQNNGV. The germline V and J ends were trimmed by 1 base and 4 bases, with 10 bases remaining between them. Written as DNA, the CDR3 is TGTGCCAGCAGCTTAGTCAGGGGCCCCTATGGCTACACCTTC. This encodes CASSLVRGPYGYTF. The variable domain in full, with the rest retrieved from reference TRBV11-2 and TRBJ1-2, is EAGVAQSPRYKIIEKRQSVAFWCNPISGHATLYWYQQILGQGPKLLIQFQNNGVVDDSQLPKDRFSAERLKGVDSTLKIQPAKLEDSAVYLCASSLVRGPYGYTFGSGTRLTVV.

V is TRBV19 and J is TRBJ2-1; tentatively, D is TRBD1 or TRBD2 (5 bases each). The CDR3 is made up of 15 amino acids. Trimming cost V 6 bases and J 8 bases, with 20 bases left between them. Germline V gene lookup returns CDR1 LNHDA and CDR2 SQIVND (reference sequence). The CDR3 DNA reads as TGTGCCAGTAGAGAGGGACCCGACTTGTCCGATGAGCAGTTCTTC. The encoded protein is CASREGPDLSDEQFF.

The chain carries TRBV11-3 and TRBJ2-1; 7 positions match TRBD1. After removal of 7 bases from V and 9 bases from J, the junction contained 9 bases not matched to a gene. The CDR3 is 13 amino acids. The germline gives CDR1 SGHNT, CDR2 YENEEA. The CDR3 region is CASTARGMSEQFF. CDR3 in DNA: TGTGCCAGCACCGCCAGGGGGATGAGTGAGCAGTTCTTC. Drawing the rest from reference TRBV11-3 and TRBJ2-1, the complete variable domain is EAGVVQSPRYKIIEKKQPVAFWCNPISGHNTLYWYLQNLGQGPELLIRYENEEAVDDSQLPKDRFSAERLKGVDSTLKIQPAELGDSAVYLCASTARGMSEQFFGPGTRLTVL.

The CDR3 sequence is CASSVDGDKAFF. The CDR3 coding sequence is TGTGCCAGCAGCGTGGACGGGGACAAAGCTTTCTTT. The rearrangement joins TRBV7-9 to TRBJ1-1, with a possible D match to TRBD1 (6 bases). The CDR3 contains 12 residues. With 5 bases removed from V and 9 bases from J, the gap between germline ends came to 13 bases. Germline values: CDR1 SEHNR, CDR2 FQNEAQ (reference sequence).

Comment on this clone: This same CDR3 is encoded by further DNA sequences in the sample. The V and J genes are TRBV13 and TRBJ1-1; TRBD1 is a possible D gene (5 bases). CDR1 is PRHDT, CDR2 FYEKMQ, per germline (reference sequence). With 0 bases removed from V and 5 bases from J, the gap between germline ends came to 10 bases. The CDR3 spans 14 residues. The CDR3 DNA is TGTGCCAGCAGCTTAGGGCAGGGTGGAACTGAAGCTTTCTTT. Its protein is CASSLGQGGTEAFF.

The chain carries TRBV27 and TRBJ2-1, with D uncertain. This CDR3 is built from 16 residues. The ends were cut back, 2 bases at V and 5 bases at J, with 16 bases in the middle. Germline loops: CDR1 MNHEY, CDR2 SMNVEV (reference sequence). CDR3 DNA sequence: TGTGCCAGCAGTTTAAAACACTCCATATCCAACAATGAGCAGTTCTTC. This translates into CASSLKHSISNNEQFF.

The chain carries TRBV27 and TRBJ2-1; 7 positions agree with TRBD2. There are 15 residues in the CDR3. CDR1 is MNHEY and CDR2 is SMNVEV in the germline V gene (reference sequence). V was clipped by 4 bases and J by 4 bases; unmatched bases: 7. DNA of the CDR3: TGTGCCAGCAGTTCCTACGGACTAGATTACAATGAGCAGTTCTTC. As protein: CASSSYGLDYNEQFF.

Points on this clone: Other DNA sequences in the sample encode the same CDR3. In DNA, the CDR3 is TGCAGCGTTCCGGGCTCTGGGGCCAACGTCCTGACTTTC. This translates into CSVPGSGANVLTF. The rearrangement uses TRBV29-1 and TRBJ2-6, with D unclear. Germline loops: CDR1 SQVTM, CDR2 ANQGSEA. The CDR3 spans 13 residues. Trimming took 5 bases from V and 0 from J, leaving 5 bases between them.

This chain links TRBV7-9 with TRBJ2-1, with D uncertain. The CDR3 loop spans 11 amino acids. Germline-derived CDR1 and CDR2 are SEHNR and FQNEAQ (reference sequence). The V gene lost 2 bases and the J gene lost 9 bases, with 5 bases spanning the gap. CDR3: CASSLLGEQFF. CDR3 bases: TGTGCCAGCAGCTTACTGGGTGAGCAGTTCTTC. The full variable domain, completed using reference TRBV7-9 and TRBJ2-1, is DTGVSQNPRHKITKRGQNVTFRCDPISEHNRLYWYRQTLGQGPEFLTYFQNEAQLEKSRLLSDRFSAERPKGSFSTLEIQRTEQGDSAMYLCASSLLGEQFFGPGTRLTVL.

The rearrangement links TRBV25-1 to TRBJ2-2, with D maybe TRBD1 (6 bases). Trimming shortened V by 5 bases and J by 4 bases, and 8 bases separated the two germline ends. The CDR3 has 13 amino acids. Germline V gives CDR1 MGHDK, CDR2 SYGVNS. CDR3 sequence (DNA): TGTGCCAGCAGTAACAGGGCCACCGGGGAGCTGTTTTTT. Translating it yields CASSNRATGELFF.

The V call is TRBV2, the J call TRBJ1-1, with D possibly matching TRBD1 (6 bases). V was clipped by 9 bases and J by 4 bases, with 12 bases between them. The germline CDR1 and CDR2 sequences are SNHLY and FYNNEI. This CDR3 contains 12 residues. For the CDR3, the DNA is TGTGCCAGTACAGGGTTTGTCACTGAAGCTTTCTTT. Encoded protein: CASTGFVTEAFF.

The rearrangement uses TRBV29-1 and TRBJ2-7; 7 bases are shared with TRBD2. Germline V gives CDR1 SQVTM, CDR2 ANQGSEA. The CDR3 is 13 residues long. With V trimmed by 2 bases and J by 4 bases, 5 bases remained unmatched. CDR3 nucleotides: TGCAGCGTTGAACGGGGGGAGGGGTACGAGCAGTACTTC. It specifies CSVERGEGYEQYF.

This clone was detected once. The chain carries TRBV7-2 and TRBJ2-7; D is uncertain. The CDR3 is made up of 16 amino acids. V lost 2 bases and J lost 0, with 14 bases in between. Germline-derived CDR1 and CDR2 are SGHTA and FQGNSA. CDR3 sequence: CASSLYPGPSSYEQYF. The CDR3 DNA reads TGTGCCAGCAGCTTATATCCGGGCCCCAGCTCCTACGAGCAGTACTTC.

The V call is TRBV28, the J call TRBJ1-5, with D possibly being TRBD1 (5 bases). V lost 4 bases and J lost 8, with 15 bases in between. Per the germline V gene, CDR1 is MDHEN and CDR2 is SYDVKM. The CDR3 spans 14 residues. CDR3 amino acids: CASSSRGRGEPQHF. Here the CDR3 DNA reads TGTGCCAGCAGTTCCCGGGGGAGGGGAGAGCCCCAGCATTTT.